This entry is about one T cell receptor beta chain. These data originate in a study of CD8 T cells in Susac syndrome. Random hexamers were used to reverse transcribe an amount of 0.5 to 1 ug RNA. Amplification of the TCR beta CDR3 was carried out by immunoSEQ multiplex PCR, which spanned a total of 54 Vbeta and 13 Jbeta segments. In TCRdb, the immunoSEQ multiplex PCR reads were re-called with MiXCR into one record per CDR3 protein. The sample has about 140,000 distinct CDR3 sequences, 94% seen once. The CDR3 sequence is 15 residues long. CDR1 and CDR2 from the germline V gene are MGHRA and YSYEKL. The V and J ends lost 5 bases and 1 base, in that order; junction bases with no gene match: 4. FACS was used to enrich TEMRA cells, whereas the CD8+ and CD4+ T cells were obtained by negative isolation.

This chain links TRBV4-1 with TRBJ2-1, with 8 bases fitting TRBD1. This clonotype originated in a human donor in good health. The material sequenced was CD8+ T cells from PBMCs. The CDR3 DNA sequence: TGCGCCAGCAGCTTCAGGACAGGGTCCTACAATGAGCAGTTCTTC. Translated: CASSFRTGSYNEQFF.